This TCR beta chain appears in the sequencing data of a study of metastatic and nonmetastatic thyroid tumors. Study findings and constraints: According to reports, the diversity of TCR beta was significantly higher in malignant thyroid tumors than in benign nodules, and this held in both blood and tumor samples.

Germline CDR1 reads MNHNS; CDR2 reads SASEGT. The CDR3 totals 16 residues. V lost 3 bases and J lost 10; bases outside the gene matches: 9. Not a single patient had been given any form of treatment at any point before undergoing thyroid surgery. MiXCR was used by TCRdb to re-call the PCR reads. In the table there are fewer than 70,000 clones, 25% to 35% of which are singletons. With regard to this clone: What it binds is unknown.

The sequenced material came from blood. The J gene is TRBJ2-1, the V gene TRBV6-1; 13 nucleotides match TRBD2. This sequence originates from a female donor with papillary thyroid cancer or a benign thyroid nodule (not recorded which). Some clones in this sample may be carry-over from other donors' samples. The CDR3 spells CASSDPGLAGLREQFF. Here the CDR3 DNA reads TGTGCCAGCAGTGACCCGGGACTAGCGGGGTTGAGGGAGCAGTTCTTC.